This T cell receptor (beta chain) originates from a study of CD8+ T cells in alopecia areata. Study in general: Patients received oral tofacitinib, 5 to 10 mg twice daily, for moderate-to-severe alopecia areata. Treatment ran 6 to 18 months, with 6 months of follow-up afterward.

Collected material from alopecia areata patients comprised lesional scalp punch biopsies and peripheral blood. This CDR3 spans 18 amino acids. V shed 3 bases and J shed 0 bases, with 18 bases lying between them. CDR1 LNHNV and CDR2 YYDKDF come from the germline V gene (reference sequence). This clone was counted between two and nine times. As the sequencing template, cDNA was produced by extracting RNA and reverse transcribing it. This table comes from immunoSEQ multiplex PCR, and its TCRdb copy is limited to in-frame clones, with some not included. In the table there are about 97,000 clones, roughly two fifths of which are singletons.

Sequencing input: CD4+ T cells sorted from blood. The clonotype originates from a human donor with alopecia areata. The rearrangement links TRBV15 to TRBJ2-1, with D perhaps TRBD1 (5 bases). DNA for the CDR3: TGTGCCACCAGCAGCCAGGGCAATTTCTTCGTCTCCTACAATGAGCAGTTCTTC. Translated: CATSSQGNFFVSYNEQFF.